The following is a T cell receptor beta chain sequence with its context. Assay used: immunoSEQ multiplex PCR; TCRdb lists only in-frame clones, some missing. The sample has under 150,000 clones, roughly 84% seen once. The germline V and J ends were trimmed by 1 base and 7 bases, with 19 bases remaining between them. Germline assignment: CDR1 KGHDR and CDR2 SFDVKD. CDR3 size: 17 residues. This specimen belongs to a study of blood T cell repertoires in COVID-19. The receptor was derived from a woman between 65 and 79 years old who had recovered from COVID-19. Sequencing was carried out using peripheral blood. The V gene is TRBV24-1, the J gene TRBJ2-1; a weak D match, TRBD2 (6 bases). CDR3 sequence reads: CATSDFFGGKKINEQFF. The CDR3 coding sequence is TGTGCCACCAGTGATTTTTTCGGCGGGAAAAAGATAAATGAGCAGTTCTTC.